This record covers a single T cell receptor beta chain. The data belong to a study of OX40 agonist ivuxolimab in advanced cancers. Whole-study context: Patients were dosed with the agonistic anti-OX40 (CD134) antibody ivuxolimab. Among those enrolled, mean age was roughly 62 years (range roughly 23 to 85) and 75% to 85% were male.

The method was immunoSEQ multiplex PCR; TCRdb's version includes in-frame clones alone and lacks a portion of them. Here the sample spans 70,000 to 85,000 clones, roughly 86% being singletons. The germline CDR1 and CDR2 sequences are SGHVS and FNYEAQ. The CDR3 consists of 15 residues. V lost 1 base, J lost 0 bases, and 7 bases lay in between. The receptor comes from an adult with an advanced solid tumor such as melanoma, head and neck, liver or kidney cancer. The chain carries TRBV7-6 and TRBJ1-5; no definite D call. The source was CD4+ or CD8+ T cells sorted from blood, collected in a trial of the OX40 agonist ivuxolimab. The CDR3 coding sequence is TGTGCCAGCAGCTTAGACACATATAGCAATCAGCCCCAGCATTTT. Its protein product is CASSLDTYSNQPQHF.